This T cell receptor beta chain originates from a study of T cell responses to AZD1222 COVID-19 vaccine. Germline trimming cut 0 bases from V and 8 bases from J; bases unmatched to any gene: 8. This CDR3 is 15 amino acids long. The V gene's germline CDR1 is SGHKS and CDR2 YYEKEE (reference sequence). Libraries were prepared by immunoSEQ multiplex PCR; TCRdb keeps only in-frame clonotypes and omits some of them. Here the sample spans 60,000 to 85,000 clones, 60% to 85% being singletons. The sequence came from an adult who received the MenACWY meningococcal vaccine as a control. This chain uses TRBV5-5 with TRBJ1-2; 9 nucleotides match TRBD1. Sample: peripheral blood, taken 28 days after the second dose of the MenACWY control vaccine. The CDR3 DNA is TGTGCCAGCAGCTTGGCGGGACAGGGAGGTCACGGCTACACCTTC. This codes for CASSLAGQGGHGYTF.